One and the same sample provided the 8 T cell receptor beta chains below, sequenced in a study of cytomegalovirus exposure and HLA in healthy donors. 60 Vbeta and 13 Jbeta primers were used in PCR. Generated by immunoSEQ multiplex PCR, the TCRdb table keeps only in-frame clones and is missing some. This table has about 120,000 clones, 65% to 80% appearing once. The source material was PBMCs. The origin of the receptors is a woman between 40 and 55 years old in good health and CMV-seropositive.

V is TRBV10-1 and J is TRBJ2-1, with D maybe TRBD1 (7 bases). Per germline, CDR1 WNHNN and CDR2 SYGVQD (reference sequence). V was cut by 2 bases and J by 8 bases, with 22 bases left in between. The CDR3 consists of 17 residues. The CDR3 reads CASSEPGRDSERYEQFF. The CDR3 DNA sequence: TGCGCCAGCAGTGAGCCCGGGCGGGACAGTGAACGATATGAGCAGTTCTTC.

This clone was seen a few times. This chain's CDR3 is CASSLGLDEQFF. CDR3 nucleotides: TGTGCCAGCAGTTTGGGACTCGATGAGCAGTTCTTC. This sequence joins TRBV2 and TRBJ2-1; TRBD2 might be the D (6 bases). CDR3 length equals 12 residues. Germline CDR1 SNHLY, CDR2 FYNNEI. V dropped 5 bases and J dropped 8 bases, with 10 bases sitting between them.

The chain links TRBV7-6 to TRBJ1-1; D is unresolved. CDR1 is SGHVS and CDR2 is FNYEAQ in the germline V gene. The germline V and J ends were trimmed by 1 base and 1 base, with 4 bases remaining between them. The CDR3 extends over 13 amino acids. The CDR3 loop reads CASSLDRNTEAFF. The CDR3 coding sequence is TGTGCCAGCAGCTTAGACAGGAACACTGAAGCTTTCTTT.

The chain joins TRBV30 to TRBJ2-7, with TRBD2 matching over 10 bases. V lost 8 bases, J lost 2 bases, and 6 bases stayed unmatched. Germline assignment: CDR1 GTSNPN and CDR2 SVGIG (reference sequence). The length of the CDR3 is 13 residues. The CDR3 DNA reads as TGTGCCCTGCGAGCGGGAGGGGCCTACGAGCAGTACTTC. Amino acid sequence: CALRAGGAYEQYF.

The chain joins TRBV6-4 to TRBJ2-1, with D perhaps matching TRBD2 (5 bases). Trimming removed 0 bases at V and 7 bases at J, with 13 bases between. The CDR3 length is 15 residues. Germline V gene lookup returns CDR1 MRHNA and CDR2 SNTAGT. The CDR3 loop reads CASSDSDGSGNEQFF. The CDR3 DNA sequence: TGTGCCAGCAGTGACTCGGACGGGTCGGGGAATGAGCAGTTCTTC.

This chain links TRBV30 with TRBJ1-1; 8 bases are a match to TRBD1. The germline V gene encodes CDR1 GTSNPN and CDR2 SVGIG (reference sequence). The length of the CDR3 is 14 residues. Trimming at V came to 4 bases and at J to 0 bases, leaving 4 bases not matched to a gene. The CDR3 is CAWNPTGVNTEAFF. The CDR3 DNA is TGTGCCTGGAATCCGACAGGGGTGAACACTGAAGCTTTCTTT. Based on the CDR3 plus reference TRBV30 and TRBJ1-1, the full variable domain is SQTIHQWPATLVQPVGSPLSLECTVEGTSNPNLYWYRQAAGRGLQLLFYSVGIGQISSEVPQNLSASRPQDRQFILSSKKLLLSDSGFYLCAWNPTGVNTEAFFGQGTRLTVV.

This clone was counted a few times. V usage is TRBV11-2 and J usage is TRBJ2-1; the match to TRBD2 covers 12 bases. The germline V gene encodes CDR1 SGHAT and CDR2 FQNNGV. There are 16 residues in the CDR3. V shed 2 bases and J 9 bases; nucleotides not matched to a gene: 8. In nucleotides, the CDR3 is TGTGCCAGCAGCTTATCGGCTAGCGGGAGGGGTGGTGAGCAGTTCTTC. Its protein product is CASSLSASGRGGEQFF. The whole variable domain, remainder taken from reference TRBV11-2 and TRBJ2-1, is EAGVAQSPRYKIIEKRQSVAFWCNPISGHATLYWYQQILGQGPKLLIQFQNNGVVDDSQLPKDRFSAERLKGVDSTLKIQPAKLEDSAVYLCASSLSASGRGGEQFFGPGTRLTVL.

The chain joins TRBV29-1 to TRBJ2-7, with 8 bases lining up with TRBD1. CDR1 and CDR2 (germline): SQVTM, ANQGSEA. CDR3 length: 14 residues. Losses at the gene ends were 7 bases for V and 0 bases for J; bases not matched to a gene: 8. DNA of the CDR3: TGCAGCGAGTACAGGGGGAATAACTCCTACGAGCAGTACTTC. Translating it yields CSEYRGNNSYEQYF.